Below, 25 T cell receptor beta chains from the same sample are listed, as sequenced in a study of blood T cell repertoires in COVID-19. TCRdb's copy holds only in-frame clones and misses some; the assay was immunoSEQ multiplex PCR. Among some 170,000 clones, about 79% were seen once, and the ten largest hold over 12%. The sequenced sample was PBMCs or T cells enriched from blood (not recorded which). The receptors shown here come from a man between 45 and 60 years old who had recovered from COVID-19.

The rearrangement joins TRBV5-3 to TRBJ1-4, with 8 bases that match TRBD1. TRBV5-3 is placed among ORFs of uncertain function. Trimming took 0 bases from V and 5 from J; bases not matched to a gene: 18. This CDR3 spans 20 amino acids. The DNA for the CDR3 is TGTGCCAGAAGCTTGGCCTTTTCGACAGGGGCGGCTTCCTCAAATGAAAAACTGTTTTTT. It yields the protein CARSLAFSTGAASSNEKLFF.

The chain is built from TRBV18 and TRBJ2-1; 9 nucleotides line up with TRBD2. The CDR3 is 15 residues long. The germline V gene encodes CDR1 KGHSH and CDR2 LQKENI. After removal of 3 bases from V and 5 bases from J, the junction contained 5 bases not matched to a gene. DNA of the CDR3: TGTGCCAGCTCACCTTCTAGCGGGGCTGACAATGAGCAGTTCTTC. Translation: CASSPSSGADNEQFF. Complete variable domain (other parts from reference TRBV18 and TRBJ2-1): NAGVMQNPRHLVRRRGQEARLRCSPMKGHSHVYWYRQLPEEGLKFMVYLQKENIIDESGMPKERFSAEFPKEGPSILRIQQVVRGDSAAYFCASSPSSGADNEQFFGPGTRLTVL.

The chain recombines TRBV10-3 with TRBJ2-7; weak D call: TRBD1 (6 bases). Germline CDR1 is ENHRY and CDR2 is SYGVKD. The CDR3 extends over 15 amino acids. The V and J ends lost 3 bases and 0 bases respectively, with 12 bases between them. DNA for the CDR3: TGTGCCATCAGTGACCTCGGACAGTTCTCCTACGAGCAGTACTTC. Its protein is CAISDLGQFSYEQYF.

The V call is TRBV4-1, the J call TRBJ1-3; D gene ambiguous. V was cut by 0 bases and J by 8 bases, with 26 bases left in between. Germline V lookup: CDR1 MGHRA, CDR2 YSYEKL. This CDR3 is built from 19 residues. The CDR3 sequence is CASSQEWSLGAAGRDTIYF. The CDR3, as DNA: TGCGCCAGCAGCCAAGAATGGTCCCTCGGCGCGGCCGGGAGAGACACCATATATTTT.

As DNA, the CDR3 is TGCGCCAGCAGCTTGCGTGCTAGCGGGGGACTCACAGATACGCAGTATTTT. This sequence encodes CASSLRASGGLTDTQYF. This sequence joins TRBV5-1 and TRBJ2-3; 10 bases fit TRBD2. Germline lookup yields CDR1 SGHRS and CDR2 YFSETQ. CDR3 length equals 17 residues. The junction had 7 bases not matched to a gene; V was cut back by 1 base and J by 2 bases.

V is TRBV24-1 and J is TRBJ2-1; D ambiguous. The CDR3 length is 13 residues. Germline V gene data show CDR1 as KGHDR and CDR2 as SFDVKD. Trimming removed 9 bases at V and 0 bases at J, with 8 bases between. Written as DNA, the CDR3 is TGTGCCACCCAGGCGAGCTCCTACAATGAGCAGTTCTTC. It is translated as CATQASSYNEQFF.

The chain combines TRBV5-4 with TRBJ1-1, with 7 bases lining up with TRBD1. The V and J ends lost 1 base and 1 base, in that order; junction bases with no gene match: 10. This CDR3 has 17 residues. CDR1 SGHNT and CDR2 YYREEE come from the germline V gene (reference sequence). CDR3: CASSLYPEDRANTEAFF. In DNA form, the CDR3 reads TGTGCCAGCAGCTTGTACCCCGAAGACAGGGCGAACACTGAAGCTTTCTTT.

The DNA for the CDR3 is TGTGCCAGCAGCCCCTCGGCCCGGGGGAGCACTGAAGCTTTCTTT. Amino acids: CASSPSARGSTEAFF. The chain carries TRBV11-2 and TRBJ1-1, with a weak D call TRBD1 (5 bases). Trimming stripped 5 bases from V and 4 bases from J, with 17 bases between. Germline V CDR1 and CDR2: SGHAT, FQNNGV. This CDR3 is 15 amino acids long.

The chain combines TRBV5-1 with TRBJ2-4; weak D call: TRBD2 (7 bases). V was clipped by 4 bases and J by 12 bases, with 23 bases between them. Looked up from germline, CDR1 is SGHRS and CDR2 is YFSETQ. CDR3 length: 15 residues. CDR3 coding DNA: TGCGCCAGCAGCCAACAATCCGCTGGCGGGGGCGGTCAGTACTTC. It specifies CASSQQSAGGGGQYF.

The chain uses TRBV5-5 and TRBJ2-1, with D possibly matching TRBD2 (7 bases). Trimming took 4 bases from V and 2 from J, leaving 16 bases between them. The CDR3 length is 16 residues. Germline values: CDR1 SGHKS, CDR2 YYEKEE (reference sequence). The CDR3 DNA reads TGTGCCAGCAGCCGTCAAGGGGGGGGCCCCTACAATGAGCAGTTCTTC. Its protein product is CASSRQGGGPYNEQFF.

The chain recombines TRBV6-5 with TRBJ2-1; TRBD1 matches at 7 bases. This CDR3 spans 14 amino acids. Germline values: CDR1 MNHEY, CDR2 SVGAGI. Trimming removed 7 bases from V and 0 bases from J; junction bases left unmatched: 3. The CDR3 spells CASTRDSSYNEQFF. CDR3 DNA sequence: TGTGCCAGCACCAGGGACAGCTCCTACAATGAGCAGTTCTTC.

This clone was seen a few times. The chain uses TRBV18 and TRBJ1-5, with 10 bases that match TRBD1. Germline-derived CDR1 and CDR2 are KGHSH and LQKENI. V gave up 2 bases and J gave up 9 bases; unmatched junction bases: 10. The CDR3 length is 16 residues. The CDR3 sequence is CASSPETGGHGGPQHF. The CDR3 DNA is TGTGCCAGCTCACCAGAGACAGGGGGCCATGGGGGGCCCCAGCATTTT.

The chain couples TRBV10-3 to TRBJ2-7; 7 bases match TRBD1. Germline CDR1 ENHRY, CDR2 SYGVKD. The CDR3 loop spans 14 amino acids. V was pared by 8 bases and J by 5 bases, with 12 bases of the junction left unmatched. This CDR3 is CAIGGTGASNEQYF. The DNA of the CDR3 is TGTGCCATCGGCGGCACAGGGGCCAGTAACGAGCAGTACTTC.

V and J are TRBV19 and TRBJ1-1, with unresolved D. Germline V gene data show CDR1 as LNHDA and CDR2 as SQIVND (reference sequence). V lost 5 bases to trimming and J lost 6 bases, with 22 bases between them. The CDR3 runs 16 residues. The CDR3 nucleotides are TGTGCCAGTAGTGTAGGAAAACAGCGGTGGGCGTCTGAAGCTTTCTTT. Its protein is CASSVGKQRWASEAFF.

The V gene is TRBV6-5, the J gene TRBJ2-7; maybe TRBD2 (6 bases). V was shortened by 4 bases and J by 0 bases, with 10 bases between the two germline ends. Germline CDR1 reads MNHEY; CDR2 reads SVGAGI. The CDR3 length is 14 residues. CDR3 residues: CASSFDGSSYEQYF. CDR3 coding DNA: TGTGCCAGCAGTTTCGACGGGAGCTCCTACGAGCAGTACTTC.

V is TRBV5-4 and J is TRBJ2-4; D is perhaps TRBD2 (7 bases). V was shortened by 5 bases and J by 8 bases, with 23 bases between the two germline ends. The CDR3 extends over 16 amino acids. Germline CDR1 and CDR2: SGHNT and YYREEE (reference sequence). The CDR3 sequence is CASSSWVGGPSDIQYF. The CDR3 DNA reads TGTGCCAGCAGTTCATGGGTGGGGGGGCCCAGTGACATTCAGTACTTC. The whole variable domain, filled in from reference TRBV5-4 and TRBJ2-4, reads ETGVTQSPTHLIKTRGQQVTLRCSSQSGHNTVSWYQQALGQGPQFIFQYYREEENGRGNFPPRFSGLQFPNYSSELNVNALELDDSALYLCASSSWVGGPSDIQYFGAGTRLSVL.

This chain joins TRBV2 and TRBJ2-7; 9 nucleotides line up with TRBD1. The CDR3 contains 14 residues. The junction had 7 bases not matched to a gene; V was cut back by 8 bases and J by 2 bases. Germline CDR1 SNHLY, CDR2 FYNNEI. In nucleotides, the CDR3 is TGTGCCAGCGGAAGGGGACAGGGAACCTACGAGCAGTACTTC. As protein: CASGRGQGTYEQYF.

This clone was counted at least ten times. The V gene is TRBV6-4, the J gene TRBJ2-2; weak D call: TRBD2 (6 bases). There are 15 residues in the CDR3. Between the trimmed V and J ends, which lost 3 bases and 4 bases, there was a span of 12 bases. CDR1 MRHNA and CDR2 SNTAGT come from the germline V gene. The CDR3 region has the DNA TGTGCCAGCAGTGAGGTCGGGGGAGGCACCGGGGAGCTGTTTTTT. It translates to CASSEVGGGTGELFF.

This rearrangement joins TRBV24-1 to TRBJ1-6; 10 bases are a match to TRBD1. The CDR3 is made up of 16 amino acids. The V gene's germline CDR1 is KGHDR and CDR2 SFDVKD. Trimming removed 3 bases from V and 12 bases from J; junction bases left unmatched: 10. The CDR3 sequence: CATSDDPGQGPKPLHF. Written as DNA, the CDR3 is TGTGCCACCAGTGATGATCCGGGACAGGGGCCCAAACCCCTCCACTTT.

The chain joins TRBV7-2 to TRBJ1-1; 9 nucleotides line up with TRBD1. The CDR3 is made up of 12 amino acids. V lost 2 bases and J lost 11; bases outside the gene matches: 3. CDR1 and CDR2 (germline): SGHTA, FQGNSA. CDR3 loop: CASSLLGTGAFF. CDR3 coding DNA: TGTGCCAGCAGCTTATTGGGGACAGGGGCTTTCTTT.

As for this clone: This sample also contains other DNA sequences that code for the same CDR3. The CDR3 DNA sequence: TGTGCCAGCAGCAGACAGGGGGCGGGAGGCTACACCTTC. This sequence encodes CASSRQGAGGYTF. This chain uses TRBV27 with TRBJ1-2, with 10 positions matching TRBD1. The CDR3 spans 13 residues. CDR1 and CDR2 from the germline V gene are MNHEY and SMNVEV (reference sequence). J was trimmed by 8 bases and V by 6 bases; bases with no gene match: 6.

V usage is TRBV2 and J usage is TRBJ2-3; D is perhaps TRBD2 (6 bases). The CDR3 is made up of 12 amino acids. Germline V gives CDR1 SNHLY, CDR2 FYNNEI. V lost 7 bases to trimming and J lost 3 bases, with 8 bases between them. The CDR3 loop is CASMGGTDTQYF. Written as DNA, the CDR3 is TGTGCCAGCATGGGGGGTACAGATACGCAGTATTTT.

This clone was counted once. The V gene is TRBV18, the J gene TRBJ1-5, with 10 bases aligning to TRBD1. Trimming cost V 4 bases and J 2 bases; bases outside gene matches: 5. The CDR3 totals 16 residues. Germline CDR1 KGHSH, CDR2 LQKENI. The CDR3 region has the DNA TGTGCCAGCTCACTAGCCGGGACAGGGGGCAATCAGCCCCAGCATTTT. Translated: CASSLAGTGGNQPQHF. Full variable domain (outside the CDR3, taken from reference TRBV18 and TRBJ1-5): NAGVMQNPRHLVRRRGQEARLRCSPMKGHSHVYWYRQLPEEGLKFMVYLQKENIIDESGMPKERFSAEFPKEGPSILRIQQVVRGDSAAYFCASSLAGTGGNQPQHFGDGTRLSIL.

This clone was seen a handful of times. The V gene is TRBV5-1, the J gene TRBJ2-7; 10 bases agree with TRBD2. The CDR3 covers 14 residues. Germline CDR1 and CDR2: SGHRS and YFSETQ. The junction had 6 bases not matched to a gene; V was cut back by 5 bases and J by 4 bases. CDR3 residues: CASRALAGYYEQYF. CDR3 coding DNA: TGCGCCAGCAGGGCACTAGCGGGGTATTACGAGCAGTACTTC.

In its sample, this clone was seen a few times. This chain connects TRBV2 to TRBJ1-2, with no clear D. The CDR3 sequence is 11 residues long. CDR1 and CDR2 from the germline V gene are SNHLY and FYNNEI. Trimming shortened V by 11 bases and J by 3 bases, and 10 bases separated the two germline ends. The CDR3 is CAGRPDYGYTF. The CDR3, as DNA: TGTGCCGGGCGTCCAGACTATGGCTACACCTTC.